Listed below are T cell receptor beta chains from one sample, sequenced in a study of cytomegalovirus exposure and HLA in healthy donors. Method: immunoSEQ multiplex PCR; TCRdb's copy keeps in-frame clones and lacks some. The data show around 150,000 clones, about 74% seen once. The sequenced sample was PBMCs. These TCRs come from a woman aged 50 to 65 in good health and CMV-seronegative. Each CDR3 is given with its conserved first and last residue. The D gene is left open where the match is weak. Only part of the rows carry a size: once, few, many, or a class if the clone is expanded.

j_gene	abundance	d_gene	v_gene	CDR3nt	CDR3aa
TRBJ1-5	-	-	TRBV6-5	TGTGCCAGCAGTCCGAATCAGCCCCAGCATTTT	CASSPNQPQHF
TRBJ2-1	-	TRBD2	TRBV6-4	TGTGCCAGCAGTGAGACTAGCGGGGGTAACAATGAGCAGTTCTTC	CASSETSGGNNEQFF
TRBJ2-3	-	-	TRBV19	TGTGCCAGTAGTCGGGGTGTAGGCACAGATACGCAGTATTTT	CASSRGVGTDTQYF
TRBJ2-1	-	TRBD1	TRBV6-5	TGTGCCAGCAGCATGACAGGGGGCCTCTACAATGAGCAGTTCTTC	CASSMTGGLYNEQFF
TRBJ1-6	-	TRBD1	TRBV25-1	TGTGCCAGCTCCGGCACAGGGGGCGCTTATAATTCACCCCTCCACTTT	CASSGTGGAYNSPLHF
TRBJ2-7	once	TRBD2	TRBV4-3	TGCGCCAGCAGCCCTCTCGCGGGGGGCTCCTCCTACGAGCAGTACTTC	CASSPLAGGSSYEQYF
TRBJ2-5	-	-	TRBV2	TGTGCCAGCAGTGAAAGTTCAGGAGGGGAGACCCAGTACTTC	CASSESSGGETQYF
TRBJ2-3	-	TRBD1	TRBV7-2	TGTGCCAGCAGGCCAAGACAGGGCTCAGATACGCAGTATTTT	CASRPRQGSDTQYF
TRBJ2-5	-	TRBD1	TRBV2	TGTGCCAGCAGTCAGGACAGGGTAGTGCAGACCCAGTACTTC	CASSQDRVVQTQYF
TRBJ1-2	-	TRBD1	TRBV18	TGTGCCAGCTCACCACCTCTTGAGGGACAGATCTATGGCTACACCTTC	CASSPPLEGQIYGYTF
TRBJ2-1	-	TRBD2	TRBV4-3	TGCGCCAGCAGCCCGGGGACTAGCGGGGGAACCAATGAGCAGTTCTTC	CASSPGTSGGTNEQFF